This T cell receptor (beta chain) was sequenced for a study of blood T cell repertoires in COVID-19. Study-level background: The samples span acute and convalescent COVID-19 from the United States, Italy and Spain. The cDNA or gDNA used as material had been derived from T cells, B-cell-depleted T cells, or PBMCs.

Original processing methods: Reference gene primers were amplified, and this amplification served to estimate nucleated cell counts. Measured with immunoSEQ multiplex PCR; TCRdb has only the in-frame clones, and not every one. V and J calls and clone size are copied from that table; D and trimming were computed from the DNA. The table has roughly 190,000 clones, roughly 83% seen once. This clone was detected once. Those enrolled, adults aged 18 to 89 years, came from some 23 US areas. Sequenced input: PBMCs or T cells enriched from blood (not recorded which). The sequence derives from a woman aged 25 to 39 who had recovered from COVID-19.

CDR3 sequence: CSVEDWRINYGYTF. In DNA form, the CDR3 reads TGCAGCGTTGAAGATTGGAGGATTAACTATGGCTACACCTTC. This rearrangement joins TRBV29-1 to TRBJ1-2; no clear D gene. CDR1 and CDR2 (germline): SQVTM, ANQGSEA. This CDR3 is built from 14 residues. V lost 0 bases and J lost 1, with 9 bases in between.